This paragraph covers one T cell receptor (beta chain) sequence. Its antigen is as yet unknown. The data originate from a study of glioma-infiltrating T cells after dendritic cell vaccination. At the level of the study: Dendritic cell vaccine was injected intradermally three times, biweekly. Study-wide findings and caveats: Higher pretreatment TIL content predicted longer progression-free time and survival. Only a small number of patients had complete blood and tumor samples.

The primer mix had 60 V beta and 13 J beta primers. The data were produced by immunoSEQ multiplex PCR, yet TCRdb's version contains in-frame clones alone and is incomplete. The table has fewer than 85,000 clones, about 87% seen once; the top ten hold approximately 3.4%. The source is a human donor with glioblastoma. The source material was blood, sampled before dendritic cell vaccination.

In nucleotides, the CDR3 is TGTGCCAGCAGCCCCCGGGACAGGACTGGAAACACCATATATTTT. Encoded protein: CASSPRDRTGNTIYF. The chain couples TRBV6-6 to TRBJ1-3; 8 bases map to TRBD1. Germline V gene sequence: CDR1 MNHNY, CDR2 SVGAGI (reference sequence). CDR3 length: 15 amino acids. J was trimmed by 2 bases and V by 6 bases; bases with no gene match: 6.